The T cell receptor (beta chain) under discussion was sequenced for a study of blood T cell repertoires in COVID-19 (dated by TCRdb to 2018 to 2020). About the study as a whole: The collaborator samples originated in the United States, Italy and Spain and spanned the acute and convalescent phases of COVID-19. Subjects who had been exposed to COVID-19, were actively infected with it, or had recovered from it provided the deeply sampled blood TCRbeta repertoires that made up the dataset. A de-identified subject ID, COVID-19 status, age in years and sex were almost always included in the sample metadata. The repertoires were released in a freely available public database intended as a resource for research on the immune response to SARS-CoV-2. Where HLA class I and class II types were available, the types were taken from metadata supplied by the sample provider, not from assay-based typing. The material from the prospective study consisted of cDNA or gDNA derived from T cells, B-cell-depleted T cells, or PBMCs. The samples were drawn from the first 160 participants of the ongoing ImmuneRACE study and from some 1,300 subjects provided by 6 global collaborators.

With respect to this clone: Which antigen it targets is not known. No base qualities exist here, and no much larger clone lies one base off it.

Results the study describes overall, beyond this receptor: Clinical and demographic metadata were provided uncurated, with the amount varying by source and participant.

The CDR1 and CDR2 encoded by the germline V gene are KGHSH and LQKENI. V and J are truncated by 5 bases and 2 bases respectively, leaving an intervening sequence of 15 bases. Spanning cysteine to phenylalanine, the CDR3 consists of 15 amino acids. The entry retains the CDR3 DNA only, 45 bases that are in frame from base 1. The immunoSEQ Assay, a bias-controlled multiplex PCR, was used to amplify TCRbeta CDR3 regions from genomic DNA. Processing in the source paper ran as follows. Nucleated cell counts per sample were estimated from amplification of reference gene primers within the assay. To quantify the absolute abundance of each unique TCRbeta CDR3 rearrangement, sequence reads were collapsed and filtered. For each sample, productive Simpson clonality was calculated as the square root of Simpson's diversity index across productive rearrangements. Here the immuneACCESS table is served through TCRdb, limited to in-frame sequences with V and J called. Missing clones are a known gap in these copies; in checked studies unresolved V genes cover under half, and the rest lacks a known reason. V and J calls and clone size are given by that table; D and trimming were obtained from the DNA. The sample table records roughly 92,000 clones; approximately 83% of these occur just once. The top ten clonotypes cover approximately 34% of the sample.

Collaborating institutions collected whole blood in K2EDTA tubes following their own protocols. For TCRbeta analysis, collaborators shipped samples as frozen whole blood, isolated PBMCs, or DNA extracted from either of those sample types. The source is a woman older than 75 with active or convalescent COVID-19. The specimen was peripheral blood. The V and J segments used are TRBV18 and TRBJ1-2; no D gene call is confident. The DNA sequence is TGTGCCAGCTCATACGCTGGACTGGGGAACTATGGCTACACCTTC. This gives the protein CASSYAGLGNYGYTF.